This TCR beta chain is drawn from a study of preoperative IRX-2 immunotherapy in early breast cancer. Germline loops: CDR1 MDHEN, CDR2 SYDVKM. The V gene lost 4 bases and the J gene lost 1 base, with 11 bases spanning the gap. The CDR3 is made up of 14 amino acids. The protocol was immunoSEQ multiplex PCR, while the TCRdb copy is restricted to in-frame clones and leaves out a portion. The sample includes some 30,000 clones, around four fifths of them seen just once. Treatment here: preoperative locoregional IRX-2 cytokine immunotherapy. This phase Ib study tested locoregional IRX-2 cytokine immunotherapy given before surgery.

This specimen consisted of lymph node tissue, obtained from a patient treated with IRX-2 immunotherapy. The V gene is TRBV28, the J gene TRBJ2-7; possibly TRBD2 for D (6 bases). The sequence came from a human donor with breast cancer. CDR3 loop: CASSSPGTSYEQYF. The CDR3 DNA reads TGTGCCAGCAGTTCACCTGGGACTTCCTACGAGCAGTACTTC.